This T cell receptor (beta chain) was captured by sequencing in a study of glioma-infiltrating T cells after dendritic cell vaccination. Amplification used 60 V beta primers and 13 J beta primers. Generated by immunoSEQ multiplex PCR, the TCRdb table keeps only in-frame clones and is missing some. The sample holds 71,000 or so clones, 80% to 85% seen once. Trimming took off 10 bases at V and 3 bases at J, with 9 bases between the two ends. This CDR3 comprises 11 residues. Germline CDR1 is ENHRY and CDR2 is SYGVKD. This clone occurred a few times. The sequencing used blood, collected before dendritic cell vaccination. The gene calls are TRBV10-3 and TRBJ1-2; D is ambiguous. The receptor comes from a human donor with glioblastoma. The CDR3 DNA reads TGTGCCAGTTCCCGAGACTATGGCTACACCTTC. Amino acid sequence: CASSRDYGYTF.